This TCR beta chain is from a study of T cell repertoires in cytomegalovirus infection (dated by TCRdb to between 2018 and 2020). Looking at the study overall: Recently identified HLA-C-restricted CMV epitopes, whose presentation resists viral immunomodulation, were targeted by peptide stimulations together with well-studied HLA-B-restricted epitopes. Because public TCR beta signatures pointed to carriage of CMV infection together with the matching HLA type, the HLA type of each donor mattered for the analysis. The full study reports these points: In the ex vivo response, HLA-C-restricted CMV-specific TCR beta clonotypes were dominant, and in two of eight donors the single most frequent clonotype came from this HLA-C-restricted group. In both this cohort and an independent roughly 400-donor cohort, the cumulative frequency of public TCR beta family members distinguished carriers of CMV infection plus the relevant HLA type.

Instrument on record: Illumina HiSeq 1500. TCRdb applied fastp at Q25 and MiXCR to the public reads, then kept only in-frame beta chains. Rows with one shared CDR3 protein collapse into an entry with the most common genes and DNA. The sample profile shows around 25,000 distinct CDR3 sequences; over 15% of them were found once. Of the sample, 65% to 85% falls within the top ten clones. The sample's treatment or condition, from its label and the paper: in vitro stimulation with specific CMV peptide epitopes to enrich CMV-specific T cells. Points on this clonotype: Its antigen remains unidentified. Base qualities are missing; no much larger clone stands one base away.

The CDR3, from cysteine to phenylalanine, totals 13 residues. The read is trimmed to its CDR3 DNA, 39 bases read in frame from base 1. As encoded in the germline V gene, CDR1 is SGHVS while CDR2 is FNYEAQ. The trim is 2 bases for V and 9 bases for J, with a gap of 14 bases between the germline ends. The receptor's source is a human donor in good health (CMV status not recorded). Some clones in this sample may be carry-over from other donors' samples. This specimen consisted of CD8+ T cells from cultured PBMCs, obtained from culture after CMV antigen stimulation. The chain is encoded by TRBV7-6 joined to TRBJ2-7; the D segment might be TRBD1 or TRBD2, since each matches 5 bases. The DNA sequence is given as TGTGCCAGCAGCTTAACGGGACCTCAAGGGCAGTACTTC. It specifies CASSLTGPQGQYF.